This TCR beta chain came from a study of cytomegalovirus exposure and HLA in healthy donors. General study points: Common viral pathogens (according to a later analysis) appeared linked to several of the most significant clusters.

This CDR3 has 15 amino acids. Losses at the gene ends were 8 bases for V and 3 bases for J; bases not matched to a gene: 10. Germline V gives CDR1 SNHLY, CDR2 FYNNEI. As for this clone: What it binds is unknown.

Researchers ran the PCR with 60 Vbeta and 13 Jbeta primers. Here immunoSEQ multiplex PCR was the method, and the copy in TCRdb shows in-frame clones only, minus some. The data show tens of thousands of clones, 75% to 85% seen once. J is TRBJ2-3 and V is TRBV2; 8 bases map to TRBD2. This receptor was identified in an older man in good health and CMV-seropositive. The sample taken for sequencing was PBMCs. CDR3 loop: CASALGRGGTDTQYF. Here the CDR3 DNA reads TGTGCCAGCGCCTTGGGCCGGGGGGGTACAGATACGCAGTATTTT.